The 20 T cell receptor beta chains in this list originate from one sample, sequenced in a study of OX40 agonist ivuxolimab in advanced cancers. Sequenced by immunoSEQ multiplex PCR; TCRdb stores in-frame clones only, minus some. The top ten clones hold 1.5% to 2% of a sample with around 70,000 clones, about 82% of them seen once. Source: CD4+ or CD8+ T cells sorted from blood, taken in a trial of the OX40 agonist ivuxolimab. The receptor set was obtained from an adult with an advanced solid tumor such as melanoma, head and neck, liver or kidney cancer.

The CDR3: CASSRLRGGTDTQYF. The CDR3, as DNA: TGTGCCAGCAGCCGACTCAGGGGGGGCACAGATACGCAGTATTTT. The chain is built from TRBV7-2 and TRBJ2-3; a weak D match, TRBD1 (7 bases). The germline V gene encodes CDR1 SGHTA and CDR2 FQGNSA. The CDR3 extends over 15 amino acids. The V gene lost 5 bases and the J gene lost 1 base, with 13 bases spanning the gap.

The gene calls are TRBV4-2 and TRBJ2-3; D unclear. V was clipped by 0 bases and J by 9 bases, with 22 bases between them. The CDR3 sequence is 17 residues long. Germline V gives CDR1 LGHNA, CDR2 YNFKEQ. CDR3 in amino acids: CASSQDFRQGLRSTQYF. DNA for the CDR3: TGTGCCAGCAGCCAAGATTTCAGGCAAGGGCTGAGAAGCACGCAGTATTTT.

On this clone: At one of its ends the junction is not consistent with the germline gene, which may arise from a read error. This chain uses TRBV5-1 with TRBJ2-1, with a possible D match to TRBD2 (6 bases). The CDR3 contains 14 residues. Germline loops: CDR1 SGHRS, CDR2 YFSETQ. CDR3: CASSLWDSSNEQFF. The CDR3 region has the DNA TGCGCCAGCAGCTTGTGGGACTCCTCCAATGAGCAGTTCTTC. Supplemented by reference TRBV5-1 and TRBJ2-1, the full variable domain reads KAGVTQTPRYLIKTRGQQVTLSCSPISGHRSVSWYQQTPGQGLQFLFEYFSETQRNKGNFPGRFSGRQFSNSRSEMNVSTLELGDSALYLCASSLWDSSNEQFFGPGTRLTVL.

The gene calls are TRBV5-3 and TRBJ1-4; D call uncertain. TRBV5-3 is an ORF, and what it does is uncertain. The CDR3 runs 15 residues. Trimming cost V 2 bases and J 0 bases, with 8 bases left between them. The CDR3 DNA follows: TGTGCCAGAAGCTTCGGGAATGCAACTAATGAAAAACTGTTTTTT. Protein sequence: CARSFGNATNEKLFF.

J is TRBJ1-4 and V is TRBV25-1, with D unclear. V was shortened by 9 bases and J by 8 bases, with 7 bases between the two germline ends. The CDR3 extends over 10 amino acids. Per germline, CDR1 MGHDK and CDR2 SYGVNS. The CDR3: CASWREKLFF. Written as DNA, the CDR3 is TGTGCCAGTTGGCGGGAAAAACTGTTTTTT.

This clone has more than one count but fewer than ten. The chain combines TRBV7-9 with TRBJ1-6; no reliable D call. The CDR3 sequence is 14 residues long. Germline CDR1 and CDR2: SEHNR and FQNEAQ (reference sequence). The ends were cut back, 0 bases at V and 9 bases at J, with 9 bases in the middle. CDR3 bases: TGTGCCAGCAGCTTAGCGGTGGCAGGTTCACCCCTCCACTTT. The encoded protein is CASSLAVAGSPLHF.

DNA for the CDR3: TGCGCCAGCAGCCAAGGAAGTCTCGGCAGTATAAGCACAGATACGCAGTATTTT. This translates into CASSQGSLGSISTDTQYF. The rearrangement uses TRBV4-1 and TRBJ2-3; D ambiguous. Germline V gene sequence: CDR1 MGHRA, CDR2 YSYEKL. With 1 base removed from V and 0 bases from J, the gap between germline ends came to 17 bases. The CDR3 runs to 18 residues.

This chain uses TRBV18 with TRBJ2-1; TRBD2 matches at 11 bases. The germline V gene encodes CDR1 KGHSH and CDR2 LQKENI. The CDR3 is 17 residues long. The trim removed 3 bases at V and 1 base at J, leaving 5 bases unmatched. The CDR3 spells CASSPFTSGGSYNEQFF. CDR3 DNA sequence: TGTGCCAGCTCACCCTTCACTAGCGGGGGTTCCTACAATGAGCAGTTCTTC. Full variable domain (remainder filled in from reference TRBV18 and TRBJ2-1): NAGVMQNPRHLVRRRGQEARLRCSPMKGHSHVYWYRQLPEEGLKFMVYLQKENIIDESGMPKERFSAEFPKEGPSILRIQQVVRGDSAAYFCASSPFTSGGSYNEQFFGPGTRLTVL.

CDR3 residues: CASSFLGQDTEAFF. The CDR3 DNA reads as TGCGCCAGCAGCTTCCTGGGACAGGACACTGAAGCTTTCTTT. The rearrangement links TRBV5-1 to TRBJ1-1; 8 bases map to TRBD1. The germline V gene encodes CDR1 SGHRS and CDR2 YFSETQ. With 2 bases clipped from V and 3 bases from J, the junction kept 3 bases outside the gene matches. This CDR3 is built from 14 residues.

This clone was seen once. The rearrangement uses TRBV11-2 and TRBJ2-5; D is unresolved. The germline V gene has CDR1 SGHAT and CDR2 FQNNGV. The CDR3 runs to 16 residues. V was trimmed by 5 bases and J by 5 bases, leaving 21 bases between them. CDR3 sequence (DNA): TGTGCCAGCAGCCAGATTTTCCAAAGTACACGGGAGACCCAGTACTTC. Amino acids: CASSQIFQSTRETQYF.

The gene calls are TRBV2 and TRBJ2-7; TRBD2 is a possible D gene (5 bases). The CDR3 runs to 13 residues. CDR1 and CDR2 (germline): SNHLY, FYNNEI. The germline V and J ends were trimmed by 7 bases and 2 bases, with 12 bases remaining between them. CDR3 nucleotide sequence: TGTGCCAGCAATCGGGGAGTCCCCTACGAGCAGTACTTC. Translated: CASNRGVPYEQYF.

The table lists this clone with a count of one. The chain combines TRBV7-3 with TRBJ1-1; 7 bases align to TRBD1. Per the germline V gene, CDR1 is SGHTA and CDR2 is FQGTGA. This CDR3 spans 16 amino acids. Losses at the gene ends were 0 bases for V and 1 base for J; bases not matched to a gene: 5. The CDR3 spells CASSLTGGLKNTEAFF. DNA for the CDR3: TGTGCCAGCAGCTTAACAGGGGGCTTGAAGAACACTGAAGCTTTCTTT. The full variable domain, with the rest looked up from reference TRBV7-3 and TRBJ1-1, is GAGVSQTPSNKVTEKGKYVELRCDPISGHTALYWYRQSLGQGPEFLIYFQGTGAADDSGLPNDRFFAVRPEGSVSTLKIQRTERGDSAVYLCASSLTGGLKNTEAFFGQGTRLTVV.

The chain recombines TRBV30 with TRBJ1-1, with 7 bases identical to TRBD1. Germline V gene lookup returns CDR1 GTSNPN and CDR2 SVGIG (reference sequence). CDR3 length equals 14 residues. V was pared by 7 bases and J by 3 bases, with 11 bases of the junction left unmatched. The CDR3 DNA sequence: TGTGCCTTAGACCTGGGACAGAAGGACACTGAAGCTTTCTTT. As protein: CALDLGQKDTEAFF.

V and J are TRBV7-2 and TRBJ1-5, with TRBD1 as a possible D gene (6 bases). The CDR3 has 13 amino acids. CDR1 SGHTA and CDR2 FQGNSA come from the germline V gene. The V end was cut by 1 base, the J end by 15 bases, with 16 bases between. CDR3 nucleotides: TGTGCCAGCAGCTTAGGGGGCCAGGGGCCTCCGCATTTT. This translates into CASSLGGQGPPHF.

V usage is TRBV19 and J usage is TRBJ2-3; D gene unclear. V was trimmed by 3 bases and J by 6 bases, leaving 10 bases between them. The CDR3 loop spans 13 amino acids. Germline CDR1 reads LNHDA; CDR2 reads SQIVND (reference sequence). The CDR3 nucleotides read TGTGCCAGTAGTATTGGAGAGAGGGATACGCAGTATTTT. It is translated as CASSIGERDTQYF. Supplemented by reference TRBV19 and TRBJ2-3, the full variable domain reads DGGITQSPKYLFRKEGQNVTLSCEQNLNHDAMYWYRQDPGQGLRLIYYSQIVNDFQKGDIAEGYSVSREKKESFPLTVTSAQKNPTAFYLCASSIGERDTQYFGPGTRLTVL.

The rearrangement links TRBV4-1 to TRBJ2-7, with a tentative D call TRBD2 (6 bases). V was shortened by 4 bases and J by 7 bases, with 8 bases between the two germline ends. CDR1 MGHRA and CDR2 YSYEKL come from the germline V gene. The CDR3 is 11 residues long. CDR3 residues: CASSRGTEQYF. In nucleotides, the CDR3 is TGCGCCAGCAGCCGCGGGACGGAGCAGTACTTC.

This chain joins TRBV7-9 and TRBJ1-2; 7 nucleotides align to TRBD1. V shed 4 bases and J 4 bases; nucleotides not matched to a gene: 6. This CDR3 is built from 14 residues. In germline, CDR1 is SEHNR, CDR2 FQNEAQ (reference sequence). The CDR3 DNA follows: TGTGCCAGCAGCTCACACAGGGGCCTCTATGGCTACACCTTC. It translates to CASSSHRGLYGYTF.

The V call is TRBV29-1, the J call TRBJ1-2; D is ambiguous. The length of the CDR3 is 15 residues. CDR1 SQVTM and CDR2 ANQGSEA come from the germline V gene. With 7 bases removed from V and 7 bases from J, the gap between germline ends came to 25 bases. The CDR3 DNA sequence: TGCAGCGCCCGCCCTCCCGACGATGTTCCGGGTGGCTACACCTTC. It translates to CSARPPDDVPGGYTF.

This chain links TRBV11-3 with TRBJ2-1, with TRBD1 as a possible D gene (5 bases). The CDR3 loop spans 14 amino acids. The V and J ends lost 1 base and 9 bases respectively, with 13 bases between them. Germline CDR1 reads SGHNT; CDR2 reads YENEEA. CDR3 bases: TGTGCCAGCAGCTTAGGGGTTGGGGCCGGTGAGCAGTTCTTC. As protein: CASSLGVGAGEQFF.

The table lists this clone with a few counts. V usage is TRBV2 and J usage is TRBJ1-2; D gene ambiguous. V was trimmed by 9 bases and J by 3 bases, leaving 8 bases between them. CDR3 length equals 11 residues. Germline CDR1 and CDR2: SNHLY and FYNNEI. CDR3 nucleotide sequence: TGTGCCAGTACTCGGGACTATGGCTACACCTTC. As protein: CASTRDYGYTF. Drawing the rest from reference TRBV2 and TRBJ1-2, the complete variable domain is EPEVTQTPSHQVTQMGQEVILRCVPISNHLYFYWYRQILGQKVEFLVSFYNNEISEKSEIFDDQFSVERPDGSNFTLKIRSTKLEDSAMYFCASTRDYGYTFGSGTRLTVV.